Shown below are 5 T cell receptor beta chains from a single sample sequenced in a study of T cells in Graves' hyperthyroidism and ophthalmopathy. TCR beta CDR3 sequences were amplified from RNA transcripts. The HTBI primer set served for first-round RT-PCR of the TCR CDR3. TCRdb re-derived calls from the multiplex PCR reads in MiXCR, one entry per CDR3 protein. This table holds about 400,000 distinct CDR3 sequences, roughly 14% found once. Sequences were obtained from blood. The origin of the receptors is a woman aged 18-29 years with Graves' hyperthyroidism.

This clonotype was seen at least ten times. This sequence joins TRBV6-2 or TRBV6-3 and TRBJ1-2; a weak D match, TRBD1 (6 bases). Trimming shortened V by 5 bases and J by 7 bases, and 17 bases separated the two germline ends. This CDR3 comprises 14 residues. CDR1 and CDR2 from the germline V gene are MNHEY and SVGEGT. CDR3 residues: CASSTPTGLRGYTF. The CDR3, as DNA: TGTGCCAGCAGTACACCTACAGGGCTTCGTGGCTACACCTTC.

In this sample, this clonotype turned up many times. V gene TRBV5-1 combines with J gene TRBJ2-5; D is possibly TRBD1 (6 bases). Germline CDR1 SGHRS, CDR2 YFSETQ. V was clipped by 2 bases and J by 4 bases, with 15 bases between them. There are 15 residues in the CDR3. In DNA form, the CDR3 reads TGCGCCAGCAGCTTCGTAGACAGGAGAGGAGAGACCCAGTACTTC. Translation: CASSFVDRRGETQYF.

This clonotype was counted a few times. The chain carries TRBV14 and TRBJ1-5; TRBD1 matches at 9 bases. Looked up from germline, CDR1 is SGHDN and CDR2 is FVKESK. This CDR3 is 20 amino acids long. Trimming took 1 base from V and 0 from J; bases not matched to a gene: 13. CDR3 residues: CASSQALERDRDYSNQPQHF. CDR3 bases: TGTGCCAGCAGCCAAGCCCTCGAGAGGGACAGGGATTATAGCAATCAGCCCCAGCATTTT.

The chain combines TRBV19 with TRBJ2-5; D could derive from TRBD1 or TRBD2 (5 bases each). This CDR3 contains 14 residues. V was clipped by 6 bases and J by 4 bases, with 15 bases between them. Germline assignment: CDR1 LNHDA and CDR2 SQIVND (reference sequence). The CDR3 bases are TGTGCCAGTAGCTACACCCCTGGGGGAGAGACCCAGTACTTC. It is translated as CASSYTPGGETQYF. The complete variable domain, with remaining parts taken from reference TRBV19 and TRBJ2-5, reads DGGITQSPKYLFRKEGQNVTLSCEQNLNHDAMYWYRQDPGQGLRLIYYSQIVNDFQKGDIAEGYSVSREKKESFPLTVTSAQKNPTAFYLCASSYTPGGETQYFGPGTRLLVL.

This clonotype occurred many times. This chain connects TRBV20-1 to TRBJ1-1; D call uncertain. This CDR3 is 14 amino acids long. V shed 4 bases and J shed 5 bases, with 17 bases lying between them. Germline loops: CDR1 DFQATT, CDR2 SNEGSKA (reference sequence). In DNA form, the CDR3 reads TGCAGTGCTAATGGGAGGGTGACGGGGACTGAAGCTTTCTTT. This translates into CSANGRVTGTEAFF.